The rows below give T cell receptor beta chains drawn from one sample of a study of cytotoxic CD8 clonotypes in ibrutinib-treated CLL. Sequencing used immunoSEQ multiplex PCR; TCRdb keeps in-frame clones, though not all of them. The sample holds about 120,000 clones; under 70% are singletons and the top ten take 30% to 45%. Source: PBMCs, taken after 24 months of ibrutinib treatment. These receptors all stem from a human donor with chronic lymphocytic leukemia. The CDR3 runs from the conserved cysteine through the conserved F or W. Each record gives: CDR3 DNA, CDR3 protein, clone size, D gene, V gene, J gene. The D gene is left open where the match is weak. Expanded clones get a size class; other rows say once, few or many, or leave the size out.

TGTGCCAGCTCACCGCCGGGACTAGCTTACAATGAGCAGTTCTTC	CASSPPGLAYNEQFF	NA	TRBD2	TRBV18	TRBJ2-1
TGCGCCAGCAGCTTGGAGGTTAGGCGGACCGGGGAGCTGTTTTTT	CASSLEVRRTGELFF	once	NA	TRBV5-1	TRBJ2-2
TGTGCCACCAGCCCCTGGGACAGACCCACAGATACGCAGTATTTT	CATSPWDRPTDTQYF	NA	TRBD1	TRBV15	TRBJ2-3
TGCAGCGTTGAAACTCTTGATACGCAGTATTTT	CSVETLDTQYF	few	NA	TRBV29-1	TRBJ2-3
TGCGCCAGCAGCTTGGGAACAGGGAAGGATGGCTACACCTTC	CASSLGTGKDGYTF	few	NA	TRBV5-1	TRBJ1-2
TGCAGCGTTGAAGCGGATACGCAGTATTTT	CSVEADTQYF	once	NA	TRBV29-1	TRBJ2-3
TGTGCCAGCAGCTTCGAGGGTCTAGCGGGACGAAACTACGAGCAGTACTTC	CASSFEGLAGRNYEQYF	NA	TRBD2	TRBV5-6	TRBJ2-7
TGCGCCAGCAGCTTGGATAGTGAAAACATTCAGTACTTC	CASSLDSENIQYF	NA	NA	TRBV5-1	TRBJ2-4
TGTGCCAGCAGCCATGAGCAAAGAGGTGGCTACACCTTC	CASSHEQRGGYTF	few	NA	TRBV7-3	TRBJ1-2
TGTGCCAGCACCCCCCCCACAGGGTACGAGCAGTACTTC	CASTPPTGYEQYF	few	NA	TRBV6-6	TRBJ2-7
TGTGCCAGCAAGGGGAGTCACTCTGGAAACACCATATATTTT	CASKGSHSGNTIYF	many	NA	TRBV6-9	TRBJ1-3
TGTGCCAGCAGGCCCAGGGGTGGGCCCCAAGAGACCCAGTACTTC	CASRPRGGPQETQYF	NA	NA	TRBV7-2	TRBJ2-5
TGTGCCAGCAGATCCGGGACAGGGGACCCGCGGTACACCTTC	CASRSGTGDPRYTF	NA	TRBD1	TRBV5-4	TRBJ1-2
TGCGCCAGCAGCATAGGGACAGGGGTGGATGAAAAACTGTTTTTT	CASSIGTGVDEKLFF	NA	TRBD1	TRBV5-1	TRBJ1-4
TGTGCCAGCAGCACTCGACTAGCGGGGGGAGGAGATACGCAGTATTTT	CASSTRLAGGGDTQYF	NA	TRBD2	TRBV7-2	TRBJ2-3
TGTGCCAGCAGCTCGCAAACTAGTCATGAGCAGTTCTTC	CASSSQTSHEQFF	NA	NA	TRBV11-1	TRBJ2-1
TGTGCCAGCAGCCCTGGACTGATCTCTGGAAACACCATATATTTT	CASSPGLISGNTIYF	NA	NA	TRBV7-6	TRBJ1-3
TGTGCCAGCAGCTTTCGTGGGGCCAACGTCCTGACTTTC	CASSFRGANVLTF	NA	NA	TRBV11-2	TRBJ2-6
TGTGCCAGCCGCCCGGCCGGGGAGACCCAGTACTTC	CASRPAGETQYF	few	NA	TRBV2	TRBJ2-5
TGTGCCAGCACCAAGGGGAATCAGGGAGAGCAGTACTTC	CASTKGNQGEQYF	NA	NA	TRBV7-8	TRBJ2-7
TGTGCCTGGAGTGGCGAGGCCTATTCACCCCTCCACTTT	CAWSGEAYSPLHF	NA	NA	TRBV30	TRBJ1-6
TGTGCCTGGACGACTTCGGGACAGGTTGGCTACACCTTC	CAWTTSGQVGYTF	NA	TRBD1	TRBV30	TRBJ1-2
TGTGCCAGCAGTGGGGAGACTGGGTTTGAATACGAGCAGTACTTC	CASSGETGFEYEQYF	NA	NA	TRBV6-5	TRBJ2-7
TGTGCCTGGAGGATACAGGGCTCCTACAGGGACACTGAAGCTTTCTTT	CAWRIQGSYRDTEAFF	NA	NA	TRBV30	TRBJ1-1
TGTGCCAGCAGCTTACTGACAGAGCAGTACTTC	CASSLLTEQYF	few	NA	TRBV5-8	TRBJ2-5
TGTGCCAGCAGCGTCGGTCGGGTGAACACCGGGGAGCTGTTTTTT	CASSVGRVNTGELFF	few	NA	TRBV9	TRBJ2-2
TGTGCCAGCAGCTTAGATGGAAAAGAGACCCAGTACTTC	CASSLDGKETQYF	NA	NA	TRBV7-9	TRBJ2-5
TGTGCCAGCAGTTACTACAATGAGCAGTTCTTC	CASSYYNEQFF	NA	NA	TRBV2	TRBJ2-1
TGTGCAAGTCGCTCACCGGGTGGACGGGACGCCGCGTACGAGCAGTACTTC	CASRSPGGRDAAYEQYF	NA	NA	TRBV12-2	TRBJ2-7
TGTGCCAGCTGCAGCCCGGGGTCCTACGAGCAGTACTTC	CASCSPGSYEQYF	NA	NA	TRBV25-1	TRBJ2-7
TGTGCCTGGAGTGTTCGAGTTGGGGGCGAGACCCAGTACTTC	CAWSVRVGGETQYF	NA	NA	TRBV30	TRBJ2-5
TGTGCCAGCAGCCAAGTGGGGGCGAGTGAGCAGTACTTC	CASSQVGASEQYF	once	NA	TRBV14	TRBJ2-7
TGTGCCAGCAGCGTCAGACTAGCGGGGGGCCGCTCTGGGGCCAACGTCCTGACTTTC	CASSVRLAGGRSGANVLTF	once	TRBD2	TRBV5-8	TRBJ2-6
TGTGCTTCCGGGGGAGGGGGCCCTGATAATTCACCCCTCCACTTT	CASGGGGPDNSPLHF	NA	TRBD1	TRBV10-3	TRBJ1-6
TGTGCCTGGGGGGGCCTTGACAGTCGTCGAAACACCATATATTTT	CAWGGLDSRRNTIYF	few	NA	TRBV30	TRBJ1-3
TGTGCCAGCAGCGTAGCCCCCTCTGGTGGGGCCAACGTCCTGACTTTC	CASSVAPSGGANVLTF	NA	NA	TRBV9	TRBJ2-6
TGTGCCACTCGTGGGACAGTCAAAGAGACCCAGTACTTC	CATRGTVKETQYF	NA	TRBD1	TRBV6-5	TRBJ2-5
TGCAGCGTAAACAGGGCCGATACGCAGTATTTT	CSVNRADTQYF	few	NA	TRBV29-1	TRBJ2-3
TGTGCCAGCAGTACCTGGACGACCAAAAACATTCAGTACTTC	CASSTWTTKNIQYF	NA	NA	TRBV28	TRBJ2-4
TGTGCCATCAGTGAGTCTTCGGCGGGGGCGGCCTACAATGAGCAGTTCTTC	CAISESSAGAAYNEQFF	NA	NA	TRBV10-3	TRBJ2-1
TGTGCCAGCAGTTCCCCCCTACAGGGGAGGGACTATGGCTACACCTTC	CASSSPLQGRDYGYTF	few	TRBD1	TRBV6-5	TRBJ1-2
TGCGCCAGCAGCCCCGATAGGGGCGCCCAGTACTTC	CASSPDRGAQYF	NA	NA	TRBV5-1	TRBJ2-7
TGTGCCAGCAGCCAAAGGGTTGAGCAGTTCTTC	CASSQRVEQFF	once	NA	TRBV4-2	TRBJ2-1
TGTGCCAGCAGCCTTTCTTTCCCTGAAGCTTTCTTT	CASSLSFPEAFF	NA	NA	TRBV7-2	TRBJ1-1
TGCAGCGTTAGAGACAGCCAAAACATTCAGTACTTC	CSVRDSQNIQYF	NA	NA	TRBV29-1	TRBJ2-4
TGTGCCTGGAGTTTGCCAGGGTACTATAGCAATCAGCCCCAGCATTTT	CAWSLPGYYSNQPQHF	few	NA	TRBV30	TRBJ1-5
TGCGCCAGCAGCGGACAGGTTACCGTCCAAGAGACCCAGTACTTC	CASSGQVTVQETQYF	NA	TRBD1	TRBV5-1	TRBJ2-5
TGTGCCTGGAGTGTACTTGAAGCTTTCTTT	CAWSVLEAFF	NA	NA	TRBV30	TRBJ1-1
TGTGCCACCACGCGCCGACAGGGGGTGGGTCAGCCCCAGCATTTT	CATTRRQGVGQPQHF	once	TRBD1	TRBV19	TRBJ1-5